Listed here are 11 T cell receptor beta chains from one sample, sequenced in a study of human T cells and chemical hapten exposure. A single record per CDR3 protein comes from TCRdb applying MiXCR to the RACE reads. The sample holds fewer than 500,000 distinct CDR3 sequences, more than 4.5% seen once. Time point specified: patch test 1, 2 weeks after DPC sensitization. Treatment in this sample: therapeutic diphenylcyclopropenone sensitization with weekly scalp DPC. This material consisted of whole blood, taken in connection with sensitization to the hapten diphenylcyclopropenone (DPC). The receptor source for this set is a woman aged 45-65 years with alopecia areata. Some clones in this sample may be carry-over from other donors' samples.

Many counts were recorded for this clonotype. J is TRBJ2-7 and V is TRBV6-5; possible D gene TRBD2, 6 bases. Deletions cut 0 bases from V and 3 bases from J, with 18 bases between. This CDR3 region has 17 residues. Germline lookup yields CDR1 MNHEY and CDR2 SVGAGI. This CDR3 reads CASSYSRDSGRNYEQYF. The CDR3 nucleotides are TGTGCCAGCAGTTACTCCCGGGATAGCGGAAGGAACTACGAGCAGTACTTC.

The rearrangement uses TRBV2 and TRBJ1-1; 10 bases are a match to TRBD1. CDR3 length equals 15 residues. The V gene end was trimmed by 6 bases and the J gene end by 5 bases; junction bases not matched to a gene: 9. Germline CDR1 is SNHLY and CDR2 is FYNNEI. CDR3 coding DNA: TGTGCCAGCAGGGCAGGGACAGGGGCCAGAACTGAAGCTTTCTTT. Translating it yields CASRAGTGARTEAFF.

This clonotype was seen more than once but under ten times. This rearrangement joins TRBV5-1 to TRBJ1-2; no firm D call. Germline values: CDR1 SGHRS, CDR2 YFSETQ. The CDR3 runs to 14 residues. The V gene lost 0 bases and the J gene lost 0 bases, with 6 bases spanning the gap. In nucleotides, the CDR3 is TGCGCCAGCAGCTTGGCCACTACTAACTATGGCTACACCTTC. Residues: CASSLATTNYGYTF.

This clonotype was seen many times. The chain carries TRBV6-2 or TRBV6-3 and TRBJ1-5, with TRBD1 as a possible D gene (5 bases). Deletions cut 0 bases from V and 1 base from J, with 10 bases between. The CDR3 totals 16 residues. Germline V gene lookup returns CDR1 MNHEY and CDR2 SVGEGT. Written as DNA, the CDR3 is TGTGCCAGCAGTTACTCACAGGCTCGGAGCAATCAGCCCCAGCATTTT. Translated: CASSYSQARSNQPQHF.

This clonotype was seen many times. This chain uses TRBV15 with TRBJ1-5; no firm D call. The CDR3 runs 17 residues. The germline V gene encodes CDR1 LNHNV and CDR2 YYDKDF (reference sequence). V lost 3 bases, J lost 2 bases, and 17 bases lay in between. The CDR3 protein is CATSSGLQSDGNQPQHF. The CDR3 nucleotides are TGTGCCACCAGCAGTGGACTACAGAGCGATGGCAATCAGCCCCAGCATTTT.

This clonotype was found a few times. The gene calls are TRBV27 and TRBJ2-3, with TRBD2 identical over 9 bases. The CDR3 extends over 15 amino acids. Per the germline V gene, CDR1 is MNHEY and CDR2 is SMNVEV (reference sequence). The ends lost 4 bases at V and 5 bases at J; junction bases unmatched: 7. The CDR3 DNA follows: TGTGCCAGCAGTTCGGCTAGCGGGACCATAGATACGCAGTATTTT. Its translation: CASSSASGTIDTQYF.

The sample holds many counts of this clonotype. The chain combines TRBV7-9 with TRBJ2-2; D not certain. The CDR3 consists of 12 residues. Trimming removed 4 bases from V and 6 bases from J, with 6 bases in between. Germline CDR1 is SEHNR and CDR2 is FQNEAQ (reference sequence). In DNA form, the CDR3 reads TGTGCCAGCAGCTACGGGTCCGGGGAGCTGTTTTTT. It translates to CASSYGSGELFF.

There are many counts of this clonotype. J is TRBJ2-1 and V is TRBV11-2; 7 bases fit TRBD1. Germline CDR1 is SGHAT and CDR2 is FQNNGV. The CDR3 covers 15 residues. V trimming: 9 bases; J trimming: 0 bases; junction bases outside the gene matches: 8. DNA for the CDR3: TGTGCCAGTTCCAAGGGGGCTAGCTCCTACAATGAGCAGTTCTTC. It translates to CASSKGASSYNEQFF.

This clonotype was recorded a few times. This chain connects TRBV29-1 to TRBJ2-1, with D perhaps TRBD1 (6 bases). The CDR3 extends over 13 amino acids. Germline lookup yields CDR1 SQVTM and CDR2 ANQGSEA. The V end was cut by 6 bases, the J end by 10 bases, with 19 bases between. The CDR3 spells CSVVPDRSWEQFF. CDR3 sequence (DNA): TGCAGCGTCGTCCCCGACAGGTCTTGGGAGCAGTTCTTC.

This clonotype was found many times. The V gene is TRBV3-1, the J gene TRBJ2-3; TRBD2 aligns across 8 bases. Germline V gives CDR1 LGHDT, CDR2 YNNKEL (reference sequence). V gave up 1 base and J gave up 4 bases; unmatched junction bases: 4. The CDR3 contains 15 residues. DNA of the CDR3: TGTGCCAGCAGCCAAGGCGGGAGGCGGTCAGATACGCAGTATTTT. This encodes CASSQGGRRSDTQYF.

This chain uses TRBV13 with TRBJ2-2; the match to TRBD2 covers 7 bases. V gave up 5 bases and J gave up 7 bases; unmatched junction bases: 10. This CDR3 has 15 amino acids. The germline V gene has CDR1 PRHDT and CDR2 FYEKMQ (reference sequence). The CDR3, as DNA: TGTGCCAGCAGCCCTCCGGCGGGAGAAGGCGGGGAGCTGTTTTTT. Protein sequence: CASSPPAGEGGELFF.